The next 17 T cell receptor beta chains were all read from a single sample in a study of T cell repertoires in cytomegalovirus infection. From the reads, TCRdb called clonotypes with MiXCR, one entry per CDR3 protein. The sample lists 310,000 or so distinct CDR3 sequences, 20% to 25% occurring once. These receptors have no known antigen. The sample consisted of cultured PBMCs, taken from culture after CMV antigen stimulation. Receptors were obtained from a human donor in good health (CMV status not recorded). Some clones in this sample may be carry-over from other donors' samples.

This clonotype was detected ten times or more. The genes are TRBV12-3 or TRBV12-4 and TRBJ2-5; 14 positions agree with TRBD2. V shed 3 bases and J 4 bases; nucleotides not matched to a gene: 10. The CDR3 loop spans 18 amino acids. The CDR3 nucleotides are TGTGCCAGCAGTTTTCGACCGGGACTAGCGGGAGTGGGAGAGACCCAGTACTTC. It codes for CASSFRPGLAGVGETQYF.

J is TRBJ1-5 and V is TRBV28; no firm D call. V shed 8 bases and J shed 6 bases, with 20 bases lying between them. The CDR3 sequence is 15 residues long. The germline CDR1 and CDR2 sequences are MDHEN and SYDVKM. CDR3 residues: CASHDAGRTSQPQHF. The CDR3 DNA sequence: TGTGCCAGCCACGATGCTGGGAGGACGAGTCAGCCCCAGCATTTT. The full variable domain, its missing parts supplied by reference TRBV28 and TRBJ1-5, is DVKVTQSSRYLVKRTGEKVFLECVQDMDHENMFWYRQDPGLGLRLIYFSYDVKMKEKGDIPEGYSVSREKKERFSLILESASTNQTSMYLCASHDAGRTSQPQHFGDGTRLSIL.

This chain links TRBV9 with TRBJ2-3; possibly TRBD2 for D (6 bases). V gave up 0 bases and J gave up 4 bases, with 9 bases separating them. The CDR3 consists of 14 residues. The germline CDR1 and CDR2 sequences are SGDLS and YYNGEE. The CDR3 coding sequence is TGTGCCAGCAGCGTAGACGGGAGAGCAGATACGCAGTATTTT. Amino acids: CASSVDGRADTQYF. The complete variable domain, with remaining parts taken from reference TRBV9 and TRBJ2-3, reads DSGVTQTPKHLITATGQRVTLRCSPRSGDLSVYWYQQSLDQGLQFLIQYYNGEERAKGNILERFSAQQFPDLHSELNLSSLELGDSALYFCASSVDGRADTQYFGPGTRLTVL.

This clonotype was seen a few times. The chain employs TRBV6-8 and TRBJ1-3, with D uncertain. Trimming removed 5 bases from V and 4 bases from J, with 18 bases in between. This CDR3 is built from 16 residues. Germline V lookup: CDR1 MNHGY, CDR2 SAAAGT. In DNA, the CDR3 is TGTGCCAGCAGTCCCTTCGGGGTGCTTACAGGAAACACCATATATTTT. Translated, it gives CASSPFGVLTGNTIYF.

Note on this clonotype: This sequence may be a read error, since a much larger clone differs from it by one base. The V gene is TRBV6-2 or TRBV6-3, the J gene TRBJ1-2; D might be TRBD1 (6 bases). Germline CDR1 is MNHEY and CDR2 is SVGEGT. This CDR3 has 13 amino acids. DNA for the CDR3: TGTGCCAGCAGCATCGGACAGAACTTTGGCTACACCTTC. Residues: CASSIGQNFGYTF.

This clonotype occurred many times. CDR3 sequence reads: CASSPGDSHNQPQHF. The CDR3 nucleotides are TGTGCCAGCAGCCCAGGGGACAGCCACAATCAGCCCCAGCATTTT. This sequence joins TRBV6-2 or TRBV6-3 and TRBJ1-5; TRBD1 matches at 7 bases. Germline V gives CDR1 MNHEY, CDR2 SVGEGT. Unmatched junction bases numbered 8, after V lost 6 bases and J lost 3 bases. The CDR3 is made up of 15 amino acids.

There are many counts of this clonotype. V gene TRBV10-3 combines with J gene TRBJ2-5; 11 bases match TRBD2. V lost 6 bases and J lost 2; bases outside the gene matches: 5. In germline, CDR1 is ENHRY, CDR2 SYGVKD. CDR3 size: 15 residues. CDR3: CAIRGTSGLQETQYF. The DNA for the CDR3 is TGTGCCATCAGGGGGACTAGCGGACTACAAGAGACCCAGTACTTC.

This clonotype has a count of ten or more. The chain combines TRBV7-2 with TRBJ1-1, with D maybe TRBD1 (6 bases). Trimming removed 3 bases from V and 6 bases from J, with 20 bases in between. The CDR3 sequence is 16 residues long. The germline gives CDR1 SGHTA, CDR2 FQGNSA. The CDR3, as DNA: TGTGCCAGCAGCTTCGTTTCGACAGGTGGTGGTTCTGAAGCTTTCTTT. Amino acids: CASSFVSTGGGSEAFF.

The V and J genes are TRBV5-4 and TRBJ2-6, with D perhaps matching TRBD1 or TRBD2 (5 bases each). The CDR3 spans 17 residues. CDR1 is SGHNT, CDR2 YYREEE, per germline (reference sequence). Trimming took off 4 bases at V and 0 bases at J, with 14 bases between the two ends. The CDR3 DNA sequence: TGTGCCAGCAGCGGGGGTAGTCGGGGCTCTGGGGCCAACGTCCTGACTTTC. This encodes CASSGGSRGSGANVLTF.

The table lists this clonotype with many counts. The V gene is TRBV7-6, the J gene TRBJ2-7; TRBD2 is a possible D gene (6 bases). Germline V lookup: CDR1 SGHVS, CDR2 FNYEAQ. There are 14 residues in the CDR3. Trimming removed 5 bases from V and 3 bases from J, with 14 bases in between. The CDR3 loop is CASSLGQGLYEQYF. CDR3 DNA: TGTGCCAGCAGCCTAGGGCAGGGACTCTACGAGCAGTACTTC.

V gene TRBV6-2 or TRBV6-3 combines with J gene TRBJ2-1, with D perhaps matching TRBD1 (6 bases). V lost 6 bases, J lost 9 bases, and 15 bases lay in between. The CDR3 sequence is 13 residues long. The germline CDR1 and CDR2 sequences are MNHEY and SVGEGT. The CDR3 region has the DNA TGTGCCAGCAGCTCCTCAGGGGATACTGAGCAGTTCTTC. Protein product: CASSSSGDTEQFF.

This clonotype was recorded a few times. This chain connects TRBV20-1 to TRBJ2-6, with a weak D call TRBD1 (6 bases). Trimming cost V 6 bases and J 4 bases, with 16 bases left between them. CDR3 size: 15 residues. Per germline, CDR1 DFQATT and CDR2 SNEGSKA (reference sequence). The chain's CDR3 is CSARPRGQGANVLTF. The DNA for the CDR3 is TGCAGTGCGAGACCCAGGGGTCAAGGGGCCAACGTCCTGACTTTC.

V and J are TRBV7-2 and TRBJ2-7, with 9 bases identical to TRBD1. Trimming cost V 3 bases and J 7 bases; bases outside gene matches: 10. The CDR3 is made up of 15 amino acids. The germline V gene has CDR1 SGHTA and CDR2 FQGNSA. In DNA form, the CDR3 reads TGTGCCAGCAGCTTCTACCCACAGGGGGCCGAGGAGCAGTACTTC. Its protein product is CASSFYPQGAEEQYF. Supplemented by reference TRBV7-2 and TRBJ2-7, the full variable domain reads GAGVSQSPSNKVTEKGKDVELRCDPISGHTALYWYRQSLGQGLEFLIYFQGNSAPDKSGLPSDRFSAERTGGSVSTLTIQRTQQEDSAVYLCASSFYPQGAEEQYFGPGTRLTVT.

The V and J genes are TRBV9 and TRBJ1-5; tentatively, D is TRBD1 (6 bases). The CDR3 is 15 amino acids. Trimming pared 1 base from V and 3 bases from J, leaving 11 bases between. Germline V CDR1 and CDR2: SGDLS, YYNGEE. The CDR3 DNA is TGTGCCAGCAGCGTACCCACAGGGAACAATCAGCCCCAGCATTTT. Amino acids: CASSVPTGNNQPQHF.

V and J are TRBV12-3 or TRBV12-4 and TRBJ1-2, with TRBD1 identical over 7 bases. The CDR3 consists of 14 residues. Trimming cost V 3 bases and J 5 bases; bases outside gene matches: 6. DNA for the CDR3: TGTGCCAGCAGTTTTCCCGGGACAGCTTATGGCTACACCTTC. It specifies CASSFPGTAYGYTF.

A single count supports this clonotype. The chain recombines TRBV5-1 with TRBJ2-7; D perhaps matches TRBD2 (5 bases). This CDR3 is built from 15 residues. Per the germline V gene, CDR1 is SGHRS and CDR2 is YFSETQ. Deletions cut 3 bases from V and 1 base from J, with 14 bases between. CDR3 residues: CASSYGLEGSYEQYV. In DNA, the CDR3 is TGCGCCAGCAGCTACGGCCTCGAGGGATCCTACGAGCAGTACGTC.

The gene calls are TRBV7-8 and TRBJ2-5; perhaps D is TRBD1 or TRBD2 (5 bases each). V lost 3 bases to trimming and J lost 2 bases, with 13 bases between them. The CDR3 consists of 15 residues. Germline V CDR1 and CDR2: SGHVS, FQNEAQ. The CDR3 nucleotides read TGTGCCAGCAGCTTTGGGGCCGGGGCTCAAGAGACCCAGTACTTC. Protein product: CASSFGAGAQETQYF.